These 16 T cell receptor beta chains came from one sample sequenced in a study of cytomegalovirus exposure and HLA in healthy donors. PCR primers comprised 60 Vbeta and 13 Jbeta primers. Profiling relied on immunoSEQ multiplex PCR, and the TCRdb table lists in-frame clones only, not all of them. The data hold some 150,000 clones, with 82% observed a single time. The sequenced sample consisted of PBMCs. The receptor source for this set is a woman aged 50 to 60 in good health and CMV-seropositive.

The rearrangement links TRBV7-2 to TRBJ1-1, with D unresolved. The length of the CDR3 is 14 residues. With 5 bases removed from V and 0 bases from J, the gap between germline ends came to 10 bases. Germline V lookup: CDR1 SGHTA, CDR2 FQGNSA. The CDR3 spells CASSPRAMNTEAFF. DNA for the CDR3: TGTGCCAGCAGCCCCCGTGCTATGAACACTGAAGCTTTCTTT.

A few counts support this clone. The chain links TRBV6-1 to TRBJ2-1; D may be TRBD2 (7 bases). Germline CDR1 is MNHNS and CDR2 is SASEGT. The CDR3 consists of 14 residues. The ends were cut back, 6 bases at V and 3 bases at J, with 12 bases in the middle. The DNA for the CDR3 is TGTGCCAGCAGGTACAGGGAGGGCTACAATGAGCAGTTCTTC. Translated, it gives CASRYREGYNEQFF.

The V call is TRBV9, the J call TRBJ2-7, with 7 bases identical to TRBD1. The length of the CDR3 is 14 residues. V was pared by 0 bases and J by 3 bases, with 3 bases of the junction left unmatched. Germline assignment: CDR1 SGDLS and CDR2 YYNGEE. The CDR3 DNA sequence: TGTGCCAGCAGCGTAGATCACAGGGGCTACGAGCAGTACTTC. Its protein product is CASSVDHRGYEQYF. Full variable domain (missing parts from reference TRBV9 and TRBJ2-7): DSGVTQTPKHLITATGQRVTLRCSPRSGDLSVYWYQQSLDQGLQFLIQYYNGEERAKGNILERFSAQQFPDLHSELNLSSLELGDSALYFCASSVDHRGYEQYFGPGTRLTVT.

The chain combines TRBV6-1 with TRBJ1-5; tentatively, D is TRBD1 (5 bases). The length of the CDR3 is 15 residues. V gave up 2 bases and J gave up 5 bases, with 13 bases separating them. Looked up from germline, CDR1 is MNHNS and CDR2 is SASEGT. CDR3 protein: CASSEMVAGYQPQHF. The DNA of the CDR3 is TGTGCCAGCAGTGAAATGGTGGCAGGGTATCAGCCCCAGCATTTT.

This clone was observed a few times. The chain has TRBV11-2 and TRBJ2-1, with D unresolved. Germline lookup yields CDR1 SGHAT and CDR2 FQNNGV. This CDR3 contains 12 residues. The V gene lost 1 base and the J gene lost 7 bases, with 5 bases spanning the gap. CDR3 DNA: TGTGCCAGCAGCTTAGGGCGGAATGAGCAGTTCTTC. Protein sequence: CASSLGRNEQFF.

J is TRBJ2-4 and V is TRBV4-3; D might be TRBD1 (5 bases). V lost 4 bases and J lost 6, with 13 bases in between. This CDR3 is 14 amino acids long. Per germline, CDR1 LGHNA and CDR2 YSLEER. In nucleotides, the CDR3 is TGCGCCAGCAGCCCCACGCACAGGAGAAACATTCAGTACTTC. This gives the protein CASSPTHRRNIQYF.

In its sample, this clone was seen a few times. The rearrangement joins TRBV11-2 to TRBJ2-1, with 8 bases aligning to TRBD1. The CDR3 sequence is 13 residues long. J was trimmed by 6 bases and V by 3 bases; bases with no gene match: 1. CDR1 is SGHAT and CDR2 is FQNNGV in the germline V gene. Here the CDR3 reads CASSLDRANEQFF. CDR3 coding DNA: TGTGCCAGCAGCTTGGACAGGGCCAATGAGCAGTTCTTC. The full variable domain, its missing parts supplied by reference TRBV11-2 and TRBJ2-1, is EAGVAQSPRYKIIEKRQSVAFWCNPISGHATLYWYQQILGQGPKLLIQFQNNGVVDDSQLPKDRFSAERLKGVDSTLKIQPAKLEDSAVYLCASSLDRANEQFFGPGTRLTVL.

This clone was recorded only once. CDR3 sequence reads: CAGGTSAIAGELFF. CDR3 DNA sequence: TGTGCCGGGGGGACTAGCGCCATCGCCGGGGAGCTGTTTTTT. J is TRBJ2-2 and V is TRBV6-1; TRBD2 aligns across 10 bases. Germline values: CDR1 MNHNS, CDR2 SASEGT. The V segment lost 11 bases and the J segment 6 bases; nucleotides outside the gene matches: 9. There are 14 residues in the CDR3.

This chain uses TRBV9 with TRBJ2-7; the match to TRBD2 covers 8 bases. Germline V gives CDR1 SGDLS, CDR2 YYNGEE. V gave up 4 bases and J gave up 4 bases; unmatched junction bases: 10. The CDR3 length is 15 residues. This CDR3 reads CASSPQDSGEYEQYF. In DNA form, the CDR3 reads TGTGCCAGCAGCCCCCAGGATAGCGGGGAGTACGAGCAGTACTTC.

This clone has more than one count but fewer than ten. The rearrangement joins TRBV25-1 to TRBJ1-5; 7 nucleotides match TRBD1. V lost 7 bases to trimming and J lost 4 bases; unmatched junction nucleotides: 1. Germline loops: CDR1 MGHDK, CDR2 SYGVNS. CDR3 length: 12 residues. As DNA, the CDR3 is TGTGCCAGCAAACAGGGGAATCAGCCCCAGCATTTT. Translation gives CASKQGNQPQHF.

The J gene is TRBJ2-7, the V gene TRBV6-1; D uncertain. This CDR3 is 13 amino acids long. Germline loops: CDR1 MNHNS, CDR2 SASEGT. V lost 5 bases and J lost 2, with 10 bases in between. The CDR3: CASSPETTYEQYF. The CDR3, as DNA: TGTGCCAGCAGTCCAGAGACAACCTACGAGCAGTACTTC.

The chain joins TRBV7-2 to TRBJ1-5, with TRBD1 matching over 9 bases. Germline V gives CDR1 SGHTA, CDR2 FQGNSA. After removal of 5 bases from V and 11 bases from J, the junction contained 7 bases not matched to a gene. The CDR3 has 13 residues. The CDR3 here is CASSPTGGIAQHF. As DNA, the CDR3 is TGTGCCAGCAGCCCAACAGGGGGCATAGCCCAGCATTTT.

V usage is TRBV23-1 and J usage is TRBJ2-1; 8 positions match TRBD1. TRBV23-1 is an ORF for which the function is uncertain. This CDR3 region has 13 residues. V shed 7 bases and J 7 bases; nucleotides not matched to a gene: 6. The CDR3 DNA is TGCGCCAGCATCCCGGACAGGGCTAATGAGCAGTTCTTC. Protein sequence: CASIPDRANEQFF.

The chain carries TRBV13 and TRBJ1-1; D might be TRBD1 (6 bases). Trimming took off 5 bases at V and 7 bases at J, with 17 bases between the two ends. CDR1 and CDR2 (germline): PRHDT, FYEKMQ (reference sequence). This CDR3 is built from 14 residues. In DNA form, the CDR3 reads TGTGCCAGCAGCCTCACTCGACAGGCTTTTGAAGCTTTCTTT. It specifies CASSLTRQAFEAFF.

V and J are TRBV14 and TRBJ2-1; the match to TRBD1 covers 8 bases. Germline V gene data show CDR1 as SGHDN and CDR2 as FVKESK. Unmatched junction bases numbered 10, after V lost 4 bases and J lost 5 bases. This CDR3 is built from 16 residues. The CDR3 nucleotides are TGTGCCAGCAGCCCACAGGGGGTATTCTCGAACAATGAGCAGTTCTTC. This encodes CASSPQGVFSNNEQFF.

This chain connects TRBV18 to TRBJ2-2; a possible D gene is TRBD1 (5 bases). V was trimmed by 4 bases and J by 8 bases, leaving 14 bases between them. The germline V gene has CDR1 KGHSH and CDR2 LQKENI. The CDR3 is made up of 14 amino acids. The CDR3 loop is CASSLQPDRGELFF. CDR3 sequence (DNA): TGTGCCAGCTCACTACAGCCAGACAGAGGGGAGCTGTTTTTT.